The T cell receptor beta chain described here comes from a study of technical replicates of blood from several donors. Clones were read by immunoSEQ multiplex PCR, and TCRdb kept only the in-frame ones, dropping some. This sample has more than 90,000 clones, with around 96% found just once. The TCR comes from a human donor in good health. The sample consisted of T cells isolated from PBMCs.

CDR3 region: CASSGHMYQETQYF. The CDR3 DNA follows: TGTGCCAGCAGCGGACACATGTACCAAGAGACCCAGTACTTC. The V and J genes are TRBV11-2 and TRBJ2-5; D may be TRBD1 (5 bases). Trimming took off 5 bases at V and 0 bases at J, with 10 bases between the two ends. In germline, CDR1 is SGHAT, CDR2 FQNNGV. The CDR3 sequence is 14 residues long.